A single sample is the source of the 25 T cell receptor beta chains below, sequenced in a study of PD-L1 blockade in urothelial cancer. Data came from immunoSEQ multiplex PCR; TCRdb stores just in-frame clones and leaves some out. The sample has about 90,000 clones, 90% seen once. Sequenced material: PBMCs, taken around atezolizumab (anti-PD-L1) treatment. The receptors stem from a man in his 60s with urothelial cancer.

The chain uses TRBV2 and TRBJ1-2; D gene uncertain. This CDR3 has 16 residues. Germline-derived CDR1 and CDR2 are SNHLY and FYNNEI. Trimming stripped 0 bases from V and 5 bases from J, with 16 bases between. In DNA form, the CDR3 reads TGTGCCAGCAGTGAAGCCGAGCAGCGGCCCCCATATGGCTACACCTTC. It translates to CASSEAEQRPPYGYTF.

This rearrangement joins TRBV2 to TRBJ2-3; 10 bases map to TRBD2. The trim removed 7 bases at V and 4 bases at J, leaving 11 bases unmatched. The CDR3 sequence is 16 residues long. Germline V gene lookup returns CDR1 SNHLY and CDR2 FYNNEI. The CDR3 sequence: CASKSGRARAADTQYF. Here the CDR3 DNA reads TGTGCCAGCAAAAGCGGGAGGGCCCGGGCGGCAGATACGCAGTATTTT.

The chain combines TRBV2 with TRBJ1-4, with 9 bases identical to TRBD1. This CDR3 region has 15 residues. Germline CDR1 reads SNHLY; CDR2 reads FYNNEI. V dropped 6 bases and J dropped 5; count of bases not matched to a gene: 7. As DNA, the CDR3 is TGTGCCAGCAGAGCCCCTGGACAGGGGAATGAAAAACTGTTTTTT. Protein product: CASRAPGQGNEKLFF.

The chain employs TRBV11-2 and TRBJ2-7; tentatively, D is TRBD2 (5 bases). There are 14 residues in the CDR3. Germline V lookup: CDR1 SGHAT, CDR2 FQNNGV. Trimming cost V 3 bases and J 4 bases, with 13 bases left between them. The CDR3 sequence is CASSFKVRDYEQYF. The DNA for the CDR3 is TGTGCCAGCAGCTTTAAGGTGAGGGATTACGAGCAGTACTTC.

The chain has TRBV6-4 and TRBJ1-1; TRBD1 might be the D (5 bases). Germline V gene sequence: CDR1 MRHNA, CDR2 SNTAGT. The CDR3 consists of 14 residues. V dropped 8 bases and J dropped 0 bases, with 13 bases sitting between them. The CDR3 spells CASRAGPLNTEAFF. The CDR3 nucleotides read TGTGCCAGCCGAGCGGGACCCCTGAACACTGAAGCTTTCTTT.

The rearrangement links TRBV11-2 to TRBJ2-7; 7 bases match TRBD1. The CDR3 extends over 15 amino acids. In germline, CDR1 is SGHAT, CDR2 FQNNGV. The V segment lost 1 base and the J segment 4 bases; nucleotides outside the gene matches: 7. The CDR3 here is CASSLAKGAMYEQYF. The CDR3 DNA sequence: TGTGCCAGCAGCTTAGCGAAGGGGGCGATGTACGAGCAGTACTTC.

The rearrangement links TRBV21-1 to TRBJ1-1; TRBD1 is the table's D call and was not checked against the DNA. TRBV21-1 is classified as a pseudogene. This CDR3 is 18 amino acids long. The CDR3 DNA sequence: TGTGCCAGCAGCCCACCTCCCGGGACAGAAGACGCGAACACTGAAGCTTTCTTT. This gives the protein CASSPPPGTEDANTEAFF.

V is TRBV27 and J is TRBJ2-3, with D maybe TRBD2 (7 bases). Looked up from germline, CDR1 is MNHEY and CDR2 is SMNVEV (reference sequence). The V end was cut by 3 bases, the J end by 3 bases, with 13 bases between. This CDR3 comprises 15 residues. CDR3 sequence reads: CASSFGGLSTDTQYF. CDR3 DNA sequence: TGTGCCAGCAGTTTCGGGGGGCTGTCGACAGATACGCAGTATTTT.

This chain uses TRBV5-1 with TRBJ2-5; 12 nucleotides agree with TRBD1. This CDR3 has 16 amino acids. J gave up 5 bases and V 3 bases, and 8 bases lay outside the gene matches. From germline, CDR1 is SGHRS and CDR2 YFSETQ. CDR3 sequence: CASSWGTGGAEETQYF. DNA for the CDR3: TGCGCCAGCAGCTGGGGGACAGGGGGCGCGGAGGAGACCCAGTACTTC.

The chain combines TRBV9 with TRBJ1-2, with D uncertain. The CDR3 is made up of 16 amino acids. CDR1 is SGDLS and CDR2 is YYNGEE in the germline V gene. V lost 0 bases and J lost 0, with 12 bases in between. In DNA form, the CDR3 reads TGTGCCAGCAGCGTAGATGCGGGGAGAGCTAACTATGGCTACACCTTC. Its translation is CASSVDAGRANYGYTF.

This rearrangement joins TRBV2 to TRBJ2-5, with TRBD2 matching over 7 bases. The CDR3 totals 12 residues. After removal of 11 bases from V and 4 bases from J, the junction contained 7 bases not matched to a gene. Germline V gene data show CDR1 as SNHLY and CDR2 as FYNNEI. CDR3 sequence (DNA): TGTGCCGGCCGGGGGGACCGAGAGACCCAGTACTTC. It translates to CAGRGDRETQYF.

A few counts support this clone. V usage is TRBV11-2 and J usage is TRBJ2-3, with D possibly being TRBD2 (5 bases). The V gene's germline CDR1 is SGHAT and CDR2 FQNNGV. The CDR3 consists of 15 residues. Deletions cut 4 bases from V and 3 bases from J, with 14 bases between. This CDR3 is CASSSPGGSTDTQYF. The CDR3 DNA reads TGTGCCAGCAGCTCCCCCGGAGGCTCAACAGATACGCAGTATTTT.

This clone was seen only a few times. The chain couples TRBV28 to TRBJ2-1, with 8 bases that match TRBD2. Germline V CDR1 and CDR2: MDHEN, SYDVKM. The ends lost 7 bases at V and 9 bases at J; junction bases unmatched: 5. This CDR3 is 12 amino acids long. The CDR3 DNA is TGTGCCAGCAAGTCGGGGGGGGGTGAGCAGTTCTTC. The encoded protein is CASKSGGGEQFF.

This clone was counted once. The CDR3 loop is CASSQRSGELFF. Written as DNA, the CDR3 is TGTGCCAGCAGCCAGAGGTCTGGGGAGCTGTTTTTT. V is TRBV7-3 and J is TRBJ2-2; no reliable D call. The CDR3 totals 12 residues. Per germline, CDR1 SGHTA and CDR2 FQGTGA. Deletions cut 5 bases from V and 8 bases from J, with 9 bases between.

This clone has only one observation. CDR3 sequence (DNA): TGTGCCAGCAGCCCCCCGGGACAGGGGAACGATACGCAGTATTTT. Its protein product is CASSPPGQGNDTQYF. The chain is built from TRBV9 and TRBJ2-3, with 10 bases identical to TRBD1. Germline CDR1 and CDR2: SGDLS and YYNGEE. V dropped 4 bases and J dropped 6; count of bases not matched to a gene: 8. The CDR3 covers 15 residues.

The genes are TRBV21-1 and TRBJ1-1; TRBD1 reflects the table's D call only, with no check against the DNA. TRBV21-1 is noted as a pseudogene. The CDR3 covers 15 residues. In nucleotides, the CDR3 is TGTGCCAGCAGCAAAGGTCCAGGGAAGAACACTGAAGCTTTCTTT. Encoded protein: CASSKGPGKNTEAFF.

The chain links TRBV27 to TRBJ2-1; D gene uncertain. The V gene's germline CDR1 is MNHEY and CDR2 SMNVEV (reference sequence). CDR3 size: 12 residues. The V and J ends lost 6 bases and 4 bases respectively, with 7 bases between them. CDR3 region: CASSGGYNEQFF. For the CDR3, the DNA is TGTGCCAGCAGCGGCGGATACAATGAGCAGTTCTTC.

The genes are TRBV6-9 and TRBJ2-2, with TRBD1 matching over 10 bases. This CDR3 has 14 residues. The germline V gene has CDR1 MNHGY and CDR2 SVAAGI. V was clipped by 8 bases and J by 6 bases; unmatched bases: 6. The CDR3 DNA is TGTGCCAGCGGGGCGGACAGGGGGTCCGGGGAGCTGTTTTTT. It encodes CASGADRGSGELFF.

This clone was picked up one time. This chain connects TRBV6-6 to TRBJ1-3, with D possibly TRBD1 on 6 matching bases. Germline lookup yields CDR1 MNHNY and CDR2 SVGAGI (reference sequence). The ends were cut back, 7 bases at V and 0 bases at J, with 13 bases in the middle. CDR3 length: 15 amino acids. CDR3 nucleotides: TGTGCCAGCATACAGGGAGGGCCCTCTGGAAACACCATATATTTT. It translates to CASIQGGPSGNTIYF.

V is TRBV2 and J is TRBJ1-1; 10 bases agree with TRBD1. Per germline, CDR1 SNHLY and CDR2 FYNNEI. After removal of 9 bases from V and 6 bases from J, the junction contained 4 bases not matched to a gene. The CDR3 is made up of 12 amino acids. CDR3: CASAGQGSEAFF. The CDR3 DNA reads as TGTGCCAGTGCGGGACAGGGGTCTGAAGCTTTCTTT.

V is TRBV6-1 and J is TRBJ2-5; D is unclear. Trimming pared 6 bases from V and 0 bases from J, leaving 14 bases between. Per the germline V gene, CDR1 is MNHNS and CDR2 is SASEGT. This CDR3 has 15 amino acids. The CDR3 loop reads CASRPGTVDQETQYF. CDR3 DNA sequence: TGTGCCAGCAGACCCGGAACAGTGGACCAAGAGACCCAGTACTTC.

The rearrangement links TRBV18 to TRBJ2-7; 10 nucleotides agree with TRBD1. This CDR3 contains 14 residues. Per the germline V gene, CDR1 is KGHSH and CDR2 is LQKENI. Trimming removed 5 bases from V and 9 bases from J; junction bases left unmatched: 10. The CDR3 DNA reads TGTGCCAGCTCAACCGGGACAGGGGAAGTTTGGCAGTACTTC. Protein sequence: CASSTGTGEVWQYF.

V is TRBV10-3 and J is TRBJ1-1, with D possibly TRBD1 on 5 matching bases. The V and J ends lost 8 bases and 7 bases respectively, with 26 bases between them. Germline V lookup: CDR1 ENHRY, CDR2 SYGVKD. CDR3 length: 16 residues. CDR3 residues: CAILTSTGLGPDEAFF. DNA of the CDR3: TGTGCCATCCTGACTTCCACTGGGTTGGGGCCCGATGAAGCTTTCTTT.

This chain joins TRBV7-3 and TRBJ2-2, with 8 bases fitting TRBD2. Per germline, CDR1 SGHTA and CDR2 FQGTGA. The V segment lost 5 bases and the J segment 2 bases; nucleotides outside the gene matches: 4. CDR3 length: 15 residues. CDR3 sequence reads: CASSPGGANTGELFF. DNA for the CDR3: TGTGCCAGCAGCCCCGGGGGGGCCAACACCGGGGAGCTGTTTTTT.

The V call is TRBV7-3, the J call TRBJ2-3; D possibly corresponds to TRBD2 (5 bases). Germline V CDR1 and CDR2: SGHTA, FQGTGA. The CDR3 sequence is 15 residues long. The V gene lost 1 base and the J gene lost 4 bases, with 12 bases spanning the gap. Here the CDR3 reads CASSLNPGTADTQYF. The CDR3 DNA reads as TGTGCCAGCAGCTTAAATCCGGGAACTGCAGATACGCAGTATTTT.